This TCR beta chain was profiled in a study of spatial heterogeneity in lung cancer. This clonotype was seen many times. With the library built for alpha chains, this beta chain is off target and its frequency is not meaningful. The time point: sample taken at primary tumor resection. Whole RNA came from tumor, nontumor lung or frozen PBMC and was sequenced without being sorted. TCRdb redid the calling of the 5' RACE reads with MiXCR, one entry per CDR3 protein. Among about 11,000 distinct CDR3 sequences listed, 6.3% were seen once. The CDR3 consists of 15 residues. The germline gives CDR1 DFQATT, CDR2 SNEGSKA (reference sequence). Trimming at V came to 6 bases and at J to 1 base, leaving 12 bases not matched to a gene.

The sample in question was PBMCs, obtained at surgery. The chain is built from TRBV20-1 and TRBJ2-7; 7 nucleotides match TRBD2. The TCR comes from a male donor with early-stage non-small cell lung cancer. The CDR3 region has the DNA TGCAGTGCCACCATTCGGAGGGGACTATCCTACGAGCAGTACTTC. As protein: CSATIRRGLSYEQYF.